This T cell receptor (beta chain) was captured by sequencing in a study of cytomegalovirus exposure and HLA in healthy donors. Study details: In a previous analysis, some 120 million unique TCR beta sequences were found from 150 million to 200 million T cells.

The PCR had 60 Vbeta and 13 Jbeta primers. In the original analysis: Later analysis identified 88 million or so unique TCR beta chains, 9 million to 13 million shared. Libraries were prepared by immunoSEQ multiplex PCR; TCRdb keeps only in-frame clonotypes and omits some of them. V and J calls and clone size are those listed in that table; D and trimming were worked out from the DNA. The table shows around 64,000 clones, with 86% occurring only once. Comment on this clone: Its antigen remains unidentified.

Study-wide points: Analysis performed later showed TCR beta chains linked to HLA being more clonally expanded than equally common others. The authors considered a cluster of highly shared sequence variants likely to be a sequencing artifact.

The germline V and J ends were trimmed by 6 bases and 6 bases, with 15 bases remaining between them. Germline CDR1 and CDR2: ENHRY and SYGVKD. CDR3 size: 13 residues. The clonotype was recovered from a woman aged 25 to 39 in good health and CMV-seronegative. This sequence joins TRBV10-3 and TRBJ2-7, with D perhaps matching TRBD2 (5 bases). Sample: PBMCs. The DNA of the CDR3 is TGTGCCATCAGGAGCGTTTCGCGGGTCGAGCAGTACTTC. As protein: CAIRSVSRVEQYF.